Here is one TCR beta chain with its context. Its antigen is not known. These data originate in a study of shared clonotypes between healthy human individuals. Study-level information: Donors had three CD4 naive, three CD4 memory, two CD8 naive and one CD8 memory plate apiece. Whole-study results and caveats: There were few donors, and this limited the genetic and exposure-history diversity represented. Generally, naive subsets (rather than memory subsets) showed larger estimated richness.

The authors ran the assay at deep level. Sequencing was performed with immunoSEQ multiplex PCR; in TCRdb, only in-frame clones are kept and a portion is missing. The sample includes some 2.3 million clones, more than 80% of them seen just once. CDR1 LGHNA and CDR2 YSLEER come from the germline V gene. V shed 4 bases and J 5 bases; nucleotides not matched to a gene: 6. This CDR3 contains 14 residues. The TCR comes from a man aged 18 to 30 in good health. Some clones in this sample may be carry-over from other donors' samples. This sequence joins TRBV4-3 and TRBJ2-5, with 8 bases matching TRBD1. The material sequenced was naive CD4+ T cells from PBMCs. As to subset: CD45RA+ positively selected. The CDR3 sequence is CASSPQGARETQYF. The CDR3 coding sequence is TGCGCCAGCAGCCCTCAGGGGGCTCGGGAGACCCAGTACTTC.